Below, 5 T cell receptor beta chains from the same sample are listed, as sequenced in a study of cytomegalovirus exposure and HLA in healthy donors. Primers for the PCR totalled 60 Vbeta and 13 Jbeta. Sequencing used immunoSEQ multiplex PCR; TCRdb keeps in-frame clones, though not all of them. The table records under 200,000 clones, around four fifths of them present only once. Material: PBMCs. The origin of the receptors is a woman aged 18-35 years in good health and CMV-seronegative.

The chain employs TRBV5-1 and TRBJ1-2; possibly TRBD1 for D (5 bases). CDR3 length: 14 residues. Looked up from germline, CDR1 is SGHRS and CDR2 is YFSETQ. V lost 5 bases to trimming and J lost 8 bases, with 19 bases between them. CDR3: CASRLAPREEGYTF. In nucleotides, the CDR3 is TGCGCCAGCAGACTGGCACCCAGGGAGGAGGGCTACACCTTC.

V and J are TRBV5-1 and TRBJ1-2; 9 nucleotides match TRBD1. The V gene's germline CDR1 is SGHRS and CDR2 YFSETQ. Trimming at V came to 3 bases and at J to 8 bases, leaving 8 bases not matched to a gene. There are 14 residues in the CDR3. This CDR3 reads CASSSGQGIPGYTF. The CDR3 nucleotides are TGCGCCAGCAGCTCGGGACAGGGAATTCCGGGCTACACCTTC. Supplemented by reference TRBV5-1 and TRBJ1-2, the full variable domain reads KAGVTQTPRYLIKTRGQQVTLSCSPISGHRSVSWYQQTPGQGLQFLFEYFSETQRNKGNFPGRFSGRQFSNSRSEMNVSTLELGDSALYLCASSSGQGIPGYTFGSGTRLTVV.

This sequence joins TRBV2 and TRBJ2-1, with D maybe TRBD2 (5 bases). Per germline, CDR1 SNHLY and CDR2 FYNNEI. Deletions cut 3 bases from V and 3 bases from J, with 15 bases between. The CDR3 runs to 16 residues. The CDR3 loop is CASSDVGLASYNEQFF. DNA of the CDR3: TGTGCCAGCAGTGATGTCGGGCTAGCAAGCTACAATGAGCAGTTCTTC.

The V and J genes are TRBV9 and TRBJ2-7; 9 bases align to TRBD1. After removal of 2 bases from V and 4 bases from J, the junction contained 7 bases not matched to a gene. This CDR3 is 15 amino acids long. CDR1 is SGDLS and CDR2 is YYNGEE in the germline V gene. The CDR3 sequence is CASSVGGQGIYEQYF. CDR3 in DNA: TGTGCCAGCAGCGTCGGGGGACAGGGAATTTACGAGCAGTACTTC.

The chain employs TRBV9 and TRBJ2-1, with 15 bases that match TRBD2. This CDR3 comprises 15 residues. With V trimmed by 3 bases and J by 10 bases, 5 bases remained unmatched. The germline V gene has CDR1 SGDLS and CDR2 YYNGEE. CDR3 amino acids: CASSERGLAGGEQFF. The CDR3 coding sequence is TGTGCCAGCAGCGAGAGGGGACTAGCGGGGGGAGAGCAGTTCTTC.